This T cell receptor beta chain was profiled in a study of blood T cell repertoires in COVID-19. Repertoires were generated with immunoSEQ multiplex PCR, while TCRdb's copy carries only in-frame clones and drops some. The table has more than 200,000 clones, around 84% seen once. Germline V CDR1 and CDR2: SGHVS, FQNEAQ. This CDR3 is built from 14 residues. The V gene lost 7 bases and the J gene lost 0 bases, with 9 bases spanning the gap. This clonotype originated in a man aged 45-60 years with COVID-19, enrolled during active disease. The chain employs TRBV7-8 and TRBJ2-2; no reliable D call. Material for sequencing was peripheral blood. CDR3 region: CASNKEANTGELFF. In DNA form, the CDR3 reads TGTGCCAGCAACAAAGAGGCGAACACCGGGGAGCTGTTTTTT.